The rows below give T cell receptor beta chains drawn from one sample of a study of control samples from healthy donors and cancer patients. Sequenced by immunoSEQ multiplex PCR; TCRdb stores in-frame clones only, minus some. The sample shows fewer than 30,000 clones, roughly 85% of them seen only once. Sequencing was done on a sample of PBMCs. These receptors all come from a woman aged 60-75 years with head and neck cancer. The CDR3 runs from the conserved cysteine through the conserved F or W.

CDR3: CASSPPSGAPEAFF
J: TRBJ1-1
V: TRBV18

CDR3: CASSLTGELFF
J: TRBJ2-2
V: TRBV6-6

CDR3: CASSSGRSNTEAFF
J: TRBJ1-1
V: TRBV11-3

CDR3: CASSFDGTGNSPLHF
J: TRBJ1-6
V: TRBV7-8

CDR3: CAITLTSPYNEQFF
J: TRBJ2-1
V: TRBV10-3

CDR3: CASSLEAYEQYF
J: TRBJ2-7
V: TRBV7-9

CDR3: CASSQEGGSRSNQPQHF
J: TRBJ1-5
V: TRBV4-1

CDR3: CASSLRTENYGYTF
J: TRBJ1-2
V: TRBV5-6

CDR3: CASSLGATGGHYGYTF
J: TRBJ1-2
V: TRBV5-1

CDR3: CASSGQGGSDTQYF
J: TRBJ2-3
V: TRBV7-9

CDR3: CASSPADSNTIYF
J: TRBJ1-3
V: TRBV7-9

CDR3: CASSQRTLAGELFF
J: TRBJ2-2
V: TRBV4-3

CDR3: CASSLTGSAEEKLFF
J: TRBJ1-4
V: TRBV18

CDR3: CASSYSQGYTGNTIYF
J: TRBJ1-3
V: TRBV6-5

CDR3: CASSRQGSTGELFF
J: TRBJ2-2
V: TRBV2

CDR3: CASSPLGSHEQYF
J: TRBJ2-7
V: TRBV18

CDR3: CASRADGNYEQYF
J: TRBJ2-7
V: TRBV2

CDR3: CASSPKTNQPQHF
J: TRBJ1-5
V: TRBV19

CDR3: CASSLIRDFSSYEQYF
J: TRBJ2-7
V: TRBV5-5